This T cell receptor beta chain stems from a study of early T cells in non-severe SARS-CoV-2 infection. TCRdb reprocessed the 5' RACE reads via MiXCR and lists one record per CDR3 protein. Altogether some 73,000 distinct CDR3 sequences are present, about 12% being singletons, with the ten largest covering 3.4%. Germline assignment: CDR1 SQVTM and CDR2 ANQGSEA. The CDR3 covers 13 residues. After removal of 7 bases from V and 3 bases from J, the junction contained 4 bases not matched to a gene. This sequence originates from an adult who was a healthcare worker with PCR-confirmed SARS-CoV-2 infection or an uninfected control (not recorded which). The sequenced sample was whole blood. This chain uses TRBV29-1 with TRBJ1-2, with 11 bases fitting TRBD1. CDR3 nucleotide sequence: TGCAGCGCTAGGACAGGGGGCGACTATGGCTACACCTTC. Protein sequence: CSARTGGDYGYTF. Full variable domain (missing parts from reference TRBV29-1 and TRBJ1-2): SAVISQKPSRDICQRGTSLTIQCQVDSQVTMMFWYRQQPGQSLTLIATANQGSEATYESGFVIDKFPISRPNLTFSTLTVSNMSPEDSSIYLCSARTGGDYGYTFGSGTRLTVV.